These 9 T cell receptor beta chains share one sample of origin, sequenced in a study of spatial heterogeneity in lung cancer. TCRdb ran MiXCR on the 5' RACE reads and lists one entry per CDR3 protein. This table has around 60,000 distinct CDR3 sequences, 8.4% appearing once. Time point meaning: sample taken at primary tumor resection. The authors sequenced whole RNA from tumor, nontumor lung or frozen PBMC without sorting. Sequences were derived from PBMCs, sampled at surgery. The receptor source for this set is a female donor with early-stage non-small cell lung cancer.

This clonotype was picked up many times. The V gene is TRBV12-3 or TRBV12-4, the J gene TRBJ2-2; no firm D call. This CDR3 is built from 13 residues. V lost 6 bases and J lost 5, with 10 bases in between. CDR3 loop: CASRTSGTGELFF. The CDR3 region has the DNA TGTGCCAGCAGGACCTCTGGGACCGGGGAGCTGTTTTTT.

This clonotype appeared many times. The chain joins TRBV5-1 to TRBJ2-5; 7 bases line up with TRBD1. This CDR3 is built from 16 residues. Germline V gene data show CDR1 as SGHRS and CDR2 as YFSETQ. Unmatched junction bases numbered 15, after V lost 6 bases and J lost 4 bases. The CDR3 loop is CASTSAPQGEGETQYF. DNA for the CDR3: TGCGCCAGCACCTCCGCACCCCAGGGGGAAGGAGAGACCCAGTACTTC.

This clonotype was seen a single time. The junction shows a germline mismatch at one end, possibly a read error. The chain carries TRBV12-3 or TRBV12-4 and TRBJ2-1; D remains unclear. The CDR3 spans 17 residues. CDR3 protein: CASSIAIRTLSPDEQFF. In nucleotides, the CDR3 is TGTGCCAGCAGTATAGCCATACGTACCCTCTCTCCGGATGAGCAGTTCTTC.

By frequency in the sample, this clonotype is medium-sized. The chain's CDR3 is CASSGLLRGDQETQYF. CDR3 sequence (DNA): TGTGCCAGCAGCGGACTACTTCGGGGGGACCAAGAGACCCAGTACTTC. The chain uses TRBV14 and TRBJ2-5; 7 bases map to TRBD2. The CDR3 is 16 amino acids. CDR1 SGHDN and CDR2 FVKESK come from the germline V gene. V gave up 5 bases and J gave up 0 bases; unmatched junction bases: 9.

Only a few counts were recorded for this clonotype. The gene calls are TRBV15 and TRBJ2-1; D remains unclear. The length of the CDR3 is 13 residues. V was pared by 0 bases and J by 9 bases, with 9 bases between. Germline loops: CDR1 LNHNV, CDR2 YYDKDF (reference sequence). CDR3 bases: TGTGCCACCAGCAGAGAGAGAACTTCTGAGCAGTTCTTC. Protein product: CATSRERTSEQFF.

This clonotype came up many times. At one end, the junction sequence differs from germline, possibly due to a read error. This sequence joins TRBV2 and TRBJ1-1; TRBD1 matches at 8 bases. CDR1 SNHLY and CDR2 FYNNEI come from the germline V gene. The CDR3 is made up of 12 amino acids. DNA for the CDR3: TGTGCCAGCACTATTCAGGACAGGGATACGATTTTT. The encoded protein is CASTIQDRDTIF.

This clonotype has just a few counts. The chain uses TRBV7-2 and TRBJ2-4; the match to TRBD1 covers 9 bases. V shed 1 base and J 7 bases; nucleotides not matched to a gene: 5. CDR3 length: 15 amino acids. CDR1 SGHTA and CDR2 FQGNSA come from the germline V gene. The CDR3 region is CASSLGYGTGNIQYF. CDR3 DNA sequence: TGTGCCAGCAGCTTAGGGTACGGGACAGGGAACATTCAGTACTTC.

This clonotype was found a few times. DNA for the CDR3: TGCAGTGCTAGACGGTCCGGCCCGAACACTGAAGCTTTCTTT. Its translation: CSARRSGPNTEAFF. The rearrangement links TRBV20-1 to TRBJ1-1, with D hard to call. The ends were cut back, 2 bases at V and 1 base at J, with 11 bases in the middle. This CDR3 is built from 14 residues. Germline V CDR1 and CDR2: DFQATT, SNEGSKA (reference sequence).

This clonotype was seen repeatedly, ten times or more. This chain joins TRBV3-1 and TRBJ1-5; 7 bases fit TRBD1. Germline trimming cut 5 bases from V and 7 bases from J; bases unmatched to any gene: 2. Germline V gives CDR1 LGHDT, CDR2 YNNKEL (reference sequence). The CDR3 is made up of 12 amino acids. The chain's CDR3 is CASSTTGQPQHF. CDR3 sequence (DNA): TGTGCCAGCAGCACGACAGGGCAGCCCCAGCATTTT.